This is a list of T cell receptor beta chains from one sample in a study of blood T cell repertoires in COVID-19. Libraries were prepared by immunoSEQ multiplex PCR; TCRdb keeps only in-frame clonotypes and omits some of them. The profile shows around 200,000 clones, approximately 85% of them singletons. Sequenced input: peripheral blood. The source of these receptors is a woman older than 75 with acute or convalescent COVID-19. Both conserved end residues are part of each CDR3. The D gene is left open where the match is weak. Size is omitted from some rows. Given values are once, few, many or a class for expanded clones.

d_call clone_size j_call v_call cdr3_nt cdr3_aa
TRBD1 once TRBJ2-2 TRBV18 TGTGCCAGCTCACCACCGATACCCCGACAGGGGGAGAACACCGGGGAGCTGTTTTTT CASSPPIPRQGENTGELFF
NA NA TRBJ2-7 TRBV19 TGTGCCAGTAGTATTCAGGGGACGAGGGGCGAGCAGTACTTC CASSIQGTRGEQYF
TRBD1 NA TRBJ2-4 TRBV19 TGTGCCAGTAGTTCTCCGGGACAGGGAGGAAGAAACATTCAGTACTTC CASSSPGQGGRNIQYF
NA few TRBJ2-3 TRBV11-2 TGTGCCAGCAGCCTCACACCAATAGATACGCAGTATTTT CASSLTPIDTQYF
NA once TRBJ1-6 TRBV7-9 TGTGCCAGCAGCTTAGGCAGGGGCGCGTTTTCACCCCTCCACTTT CASSLGRGAFSPLHF
NA NA TRBJ2-3 TRBV4-1 TGCGCCAGCAGCCAAGCAGTACAGGGACCCACAGATACGCAGTATTTT CASSQAVQGPTDTQYF
TRBD2 NA TRBJ2-1 TRBV5-4 TGTGCCAGCAGCCCAGGGACTAGCGGGAGGAATGAGCAGTTCTTC CASSPGTSGRNEQFF
TRBD1 once TRBJ2-5 TRBV5-1 TGCACCAGCAGCTTGGGGACAGGGGAAGAGACCCAGTACTTC CTSSLGTGEETQYF
TRBD1 NA TRBJ2-7 TRBV6-2/TRBV6-3 TGTGCCAGCAGTTACCCCTTCCAAGCCGGGACAGGAAAGTACGAGCAGTACTTC CASSYPFQAGTGKYEQYF
NA few TRBJ2-1 TRBV3-1/TRBV3-2 TGTGCCAGCAGTCAGCGGACGAGCTCCTACAATGAGCAGTTCTTC CASSQRTSSYNEQFF
TRBD1 once TRBJ2-5 TRBV7-7 TGTGCCAGCAGCTTAGGTCTGGGGGGACAGGGCAAAGAGACCCAGTACTTC CASSLGLGGQGKETQYF
TRBD2 few TRBJ2-7 TRBV5-4 TGTGCCAGCAGCTTGCTATCGGGAGGGATCTACGAGCAGTACTTC CASSLLSGGIYEQYF
NA NA TRBJ1-5 TRBV7-2 TGTGCCAGCAGCTTAGATGGGGGCCCGGGGCAGCCCCAGCATTTT CASSLDGGPGQPQHF
NA NA TRBJ1-6 TRBV18 TGTGCCAGCTCACCACGGGTCCGAGGATCGGCACCCCTCCACTTT CASSPRVRGSAPLHF
NA few TRBJ1-5 TRBV6-5 TGTGCCAGCAGTTGGGAGGGGGAAGGCAGTCAGCCCCAGCATTTT CASSWEGEGSQPQHF
TRBD2 NA TRBJ2-7 TRBV2 TGTGCCAGCAGTCCGGGGGGAGTTTTGGAGCAGTACTTC CASSPGGVLEQYF
TRBD1 NA TRBJ2-7 TRBV6-5 TGTGCCAGCAGTCAGACAGGGGGATCCTACGAGCAGTACTTC CASSQTGGSYEQYF
TRBD1 NA TRBJ1-5 TRBV18 TGTGCCAGCTCACCACAAACCGGGACAGGAAGCAATCAGCCCCAGCATTTT CASSPQTGTGSNQPQHF
NA NA TRBJ1-4 TRBV18 TGTGCCAGCGCCGAACAGGTTTCAACTAATGAAAAACTGTTTTTT CASAEQVSTNEKLFF
NA few TRBJ1-1 TRBV6-5 TGTGCCAGCAGTTACGGAGGGACTGAAGCTTTCTTT CASSYGGTEAFF
NA NA TRBJ2-5 TRBV18 TGTGCCAGCTCACCCACTAGTTCTACAAGTTCGACCCAGTACTTC CASSPTSSTSSTQYF
NA NA TRBJ2-3 TRBV7-9 TGTGCCAGCAGCTCCACAGGGATCCCCGATACGCAGTATTTT CASSSTGIPDTQYF
NA NA TRBJ2-5 TRBV5-1 TGCGCCAGCAGCTTGGTCGAGGGTCGAGAGACCCAGTACTTC CASSLVEGRETQYF
TRBD2 NA TRBJ2-7 TRBV6-2/TRBV6-3 TGTGCCAGCACCCCGGGGGGACCGGGGCATTACGAGCAGTACTTC CASTPGGPGHYEQYF
NA NA TRBJ1-3 TRBV4-3 TGCGCCAGCAGCCAAGGGGAGGCCCGCTCTGGAAACACCATATATTTT CASSQGEARSGNTIYF
TRBD2 NA TRBJ2-1 TRBV9 TGTGCCAGCAGCGTAGGTGCTAGCGGGGGGCCTAATGAGCAGTTCTTC CASSVGASGGPNEQFF
TRBD1 few TRBJ1-1 TRBV5-4 TGTGCCAGCAGCGACAGGACAGGGAGTGACACTGAAGCTTTCTTT CASSDRTGSDTEAFF
NA NA TRBJ2-1 TRBV5-1 TGCGCCAGCAGCGGGGGGGCGAATGAGCAGTTCTTC CASSGGANEQFF
TRBD1 few TRBJ2-1 TRBV5-5 TGTGCCAGCAGCACGACAGGGGCGCGAGGCCTCGATGAGCAGTTCTTC CASSTTGARGLDEQFF
TRBD1 NA TRBJ2-1 TRBV27 TGTGCCAGCCTGACAGGGGGCCTCGGTGAGCAGTTCTTC CASLTGGLGEQFF
TRBD2 once TRBJ2-7 TRBV5-5 TGTGCCAGCAGCCCCCTAGCGGTAAGCTCCTACGAGCAGTACTTC CASSPLAVSSYEQYF
NA NA TRBJ1-6 TRBV5-4 TGTGCCAGCAGTGCCGGACTCGAAAGTTCACCCCTCCACTTT CASSAGLESSPLHF
TRBD1 NA TRBJ1-1 TRBV9 TGTGCCAGCAGCCCCCACAGGGGGCACACTGAAGCTTTCTTT CASSPHRGHTEAFF
TRBD2 NA TRBJ2-1 TRBV5-1 TGCGCCAGCAGCTGGTCCCCGGGACTAGCGGGAGTTTCTGAGCAGTTCTTC CASSWSPGLAGVSEQFF
NA NA TRBJ1-1 TRBV28 TGTGCCAGCAGTTTCTCCGGAAGGACAAACGTTCAAGCTTTCTTT CASSFSGRTNVQAFF
NA NA TRBJ2-1 TRBV7-3 TGTGCCAGCAGCTTAAAGAGGGACTCCTACAATGAGCAGTTCTTC CASSLKRDSYNEQFF
NA few TRBJ2-5 TRBV5-4 TGTGCCAGCACTGGCGGGGACCAAGAGACCCAGTACTTC CASTGGDQETQYF
TRBD2 once TRBJ2-1 TRBV9 TGTGCCAGCAGCGTAGAGGGACGGCGGGGGGCTATGCGAAGCTCCTACAATGAGCAGTTCTTC CASSVEGRRGAMRSSYNEQFF
TRBD2 once TRBJ2-5 TRBV2 TGTGCCAGCAAGACTAGCGGGAGTCAAGAGACCCAGTACTTC CASKTSGSQETQYF
NA NA TRBJ1-1 TRBV19 TGTGCCAGTAGTATGGCAGGGGCGGACACTGAAGCTTTCTTT CASSMAGADTEAFF
TRBD2 NA TRBJ2-1 TRBV4-2 TGTGCCAGCAGCCCGATGAGGACTAGCGGGAGGGTCGACCACAATGAGCAGTTCTTC CASSPMRTSGRVDHNEQFF
TRBD1 NA TRBJ1-2 TRBV7-8 TGTGCCAGCAGCCCTAGGGACAGTACTATCGGCTATGGCTACACCTTC CASSPRDSTIGYGYTF